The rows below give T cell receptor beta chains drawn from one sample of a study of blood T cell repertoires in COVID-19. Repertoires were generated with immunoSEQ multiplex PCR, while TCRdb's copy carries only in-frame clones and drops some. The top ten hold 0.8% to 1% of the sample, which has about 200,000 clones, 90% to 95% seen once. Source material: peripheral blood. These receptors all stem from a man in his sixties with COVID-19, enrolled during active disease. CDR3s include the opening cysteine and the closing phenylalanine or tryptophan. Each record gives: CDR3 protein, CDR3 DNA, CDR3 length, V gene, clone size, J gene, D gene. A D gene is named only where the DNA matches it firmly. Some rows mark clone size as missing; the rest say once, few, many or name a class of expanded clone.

CDR3 protein: CASIHLTNTGELFF
CDR3 DNA: TGCGCCAGCATACACCTCACGAACACCGGGGAGCTGTTTTTT
CDR3 length: 14
V gene: TRBV10-1
clone size: .
J gene: TRBJ2-2
D gene: .

CDR3 protein: CSASEGARGNTIYF
CDR3 DNA: TGCAGTGCTAGTGAGGGGGCGCGTGGAAACACCATATATTTT
CDR3 length: 14
V gene: TRBV20-1
clone size: .
J gene: TRBJ1-3
D gene: TRBD1

CDR3 protein: CASTTRAGLNTEAFF
CDR3 DNA: TGTGCCAGCACCACCAGGGCAGGACTGAACACTGAAGCTTTCTTT
CDR3 length: 15
V gene: TRBV28
clone size: .
J gene: TRBJ1-1
D gene: .

CDR3 protein: CATAGDRYNEQFF
CDR3 DNA: TGTGCCACAGCGGGAGATCGGTACAATGAGCAGTTCTTC
CDR3 length: 13
V gene: TRBV12-3/TRBV12-4
clone size: .
J gene: TRBJ2-1
D gene: TRBD2

CDR3 protein: CASRGLAGQYEQYF
CDR3 DNA: TGTGCCAGCCGGGGACTAGCGGGGCAATACGAGCAGTACTTC
CDR3 length: 14
V gene: TRBV28
clone size: .
J gene: TRBJ2-7
D gene: TRBD2

CDR3 protein: CASSLTGGRATEAFF
CDR3 DNA: TGTGCCAGCAGCTTAACGGGGGGTAGGGCCACTGAAGCTTTCTTT
CDR3 length: 15
V gene: TRBV7-3
clone size: once
J gene: TRBJ1-1
D gene: .

CDR3 protein: CASSLVRSGAEAFF
CDR3 DNA: TGTGCCAGCAGCTTAGTGAGGTCAGGGGCTGAAGCTTTCTTT
CDR3 length: 14
V gene: TRBV11-2
clone size: once
J gene: TRBJ1-1
D gene: .

CDR3 protein: CASSRGTYGYTF
CDR3 DNA: TGTGCCAGCAGCCGGGGGACCTATGGCTACACCTTC
CDR3 length: 12
V gene: TRBV7-9
clone size: .
J gene: TRBJ1-2
D gene: .

CDR3 protein: CASSLFPIGTSEVSSTDTQYF
CDR3 DNA: TGTGCCAGCAGTTTATTTCCTATCGGGACTAGCGAAGTGTCTAGCACAGATACGCAGTATTTT
CDR3 length: 21
V gene: TRBV27
clone size: .
J gene: TRBJ2-3
D gene: TRBD2

CDR3 protein: CATRGGGNQPQHF
CDR3 DNA: TGTGCCACCCGGGGAGGGGGCAATCAGCCCCAGCATTTT
CDR3 length: 13
V gene: TRBV19
clone size: few
J gene: TRBJ1-5
D gene: .

CDR3 protein: CASRLQFISGNTIYF
CDR3 DNA: TGTGCCAGCAGGTTACAGTTTATCTCTGGAAACACCATATATTTT
CDR3 length: 15
V gene: TRBV6-5
clone size: .
J gene: TRBJ1-3
D gene: .

CDR3 protein: CASSPTVYNQPQHF
CDR3 DNA: TGTGCCAGTAGCCCGACAGTCTACAATCAGCCCCAGCATTTT
CDR3 length: 14
V gene: TRBV19
clone size: .
J gene: TRBJ1-5
D gene: .

CDR3 protein: CASSLGTGGAGANVLTF
CDR3 DNA: TGCGCCAGCAGCCTAGGGACAGGGGGCGCTGGGGCCAACGTCCTGACTTTC
CDR3 length: 17
V gene: TRBV5-1
clone size: .
J gene: TRBJ2-6
D gene: TRBD1

CDR3 protein: CASSIATGHGYTF
CDR3 DNA: TGTGCCAGTAGTATAGCCACAGGGCATGGCTACACCTTC
CDR3 length: 13
V gene: TRBV19
clone size: .
J gene: TRBJ1-2
D gene: .

CDR3 protein: CASSVLVSGGYNEQFF
CDR3 DNA: TGTGCCAGCAGTGTGCTAGTGTCGGGAGGGTACAATGAGCAGTTCTTC
CDR3 length: 16
V gene: TRBV25-1
clone size: .
J gene: TRBJ2-1
D gene: TRBD2

CDR3 protein: CASSIQETQYF
CDR3 DNA: TGTGCCAGCAGCATACAAGAGACCCAGTACTTC
CDR3 length: 11
V gene: TRBV11-2
clone size: .
J gene: TRBJ2-5
D gene: .

CDR3 protein: CASSTRRDTESSNGKLFF
CDR3 DNA: TGTGCCAGCAGCACACGACGGGACACGGAATCGTCTAACGGAAAACTGTTTTTT
CDR3 length: 18
V gene: TRBV7-9
clone size: .
J gene: TRBJ1-4
D gene: .

CDR3 protein: CASKAPVEGGNQPQHF
CDR3 DNA: TGTGCCAGTAAGGCACCGGTCGAAGGGGGCAATCAGCCCCAGCATTTT
CDR3 length: 16
V gene: TRBV19
clone size: .
J gene: TRBJ1-5
D gene: .

CDR3 protein: CASSSPGRRTSSGNTIYF
CDR3 DNA: TGTGCCAGCAGTTCGCCGGGACGGCGGACTAGCTCTGGAAACACCATATATTTT
CDR3 length: 18
V gene: TRBV7-2
clone size: .
J gene: TRBJ1-3
D gene: .

CDR3 protein: CASSLGLTTQNEQYF
CDR3 DNA: TGCGCCAGCAGCTTGGGCCTGACAACTCAGAACGAGCAGTACTTC
CDR3 length: 15
V gene: TRBV5-1
clone size: .
J gene: TRBJ2-7
D gene: .

CDR3 protein: CATSGTQPINTGELFF
CDR3 DNA: TGTGCCACCAGTGGTACTCAACCCATTAACACCGGGGAGCTGTTTTTT
CDR3 length: 16
V gene: TRBV24-1
clone size: .
J gene: TRBJ2-2
D gene: .

CDR3 protein: CASSENTGALNQPQHF
CDR3 DNA: TGTGCCAGCTCAGAAAATACAGGGGCCCTGAATCAGCCCCAGCATTTT
CDR3 length: 16
V gene: TRBV18
clone size: .
J gene: TRBJ1-5
D gene: TRBD1

CDR3 protein: CASLTGWSTEAFF
CDR3 DNA: TGTGCCAGCTTAACAGGGTGGAGCACTGAAGCTTTCTTT
CDR3 length: 13
V gene: TRBV19
clone size: .
J gene: TRBJ1-1
D gene: .

CDR3 protein: CATSDFTASGANVLTF
CDR3 DNA: TGTGCCACCAGTGATTTTACAGCCTCTGGGGCCAACGTCCTGACTTTC
CDR3 length: 16
V gene: TRBV24-1
clone size: .
J gene: TRBJ2-6
D gene: .

CDR3 protein: CASSLASTGIYGYTF
CDR3 DNA: TGTGCCAGCAGTTTAGCCTCGACAGGGATATATGGCTACACCTTC
CDR3 length: 15
V gene: TRBV27
clone size: once
J gene: TRBJ1-2
D gene: TRBD1

CDR3 protein: CASSTRTGRDEKLFF
CDR3 DNA: TGTGCCAGCAGCACCCGGACAGGGAGAGATGAAAAACTGTTTTTT
CDR3 length: 15
V gene: TRBV5-4
clone size: .
J gene: TRBJ1-4
D gene: TRBD1

CDR3 protein: CASSLSILNYEQYF
CDR3 DNA: TGTGCCAGCAGTTTATCTATTTTAAACTACGAGCAGTACTTC
CDR3 length: 14
V gene: TRBV27
clone size: .
J gene: TRBJ2-7
D gene: .

CDR3 protein: CASELGQGGYGYTF
CDR3 DNA: TGTGCCAGCGAACTGGGCCAGGGAGGCTATGGCTACACCTTC
CDR3 length: 14
V gene: TRBV7-2
clone size: .
J gene: TRBJ1-2
D gene: .

CDR3 protein: CASSQDGSGREDTQYF
CDR3 DNA: TGTGCCAGCAGCCAAGATGGTAGCGGGAGAGAAGATACGCAGTATTTT
CDR3 length: 16
V gene: TRBV4-2
clone size: once
J gene: TRBJ2-3
D gene: TRBD2

CDR3 protein: CASRPQRQGANIQYF
CDR3 DNA: TGTGCCAGCAGACCCCAGAGGCAGGGGGCTAACATTCAGTACTTC
CDR3 length: 15
V gene: TRBV2
clone size: .
J gene: TRBJ2-4
D gene: TRBD1

CDR3 protein: CASSHPGSDSGYTF
CDR3 DNA: TGCGCCAGCAGCCACCCCGGGTCTGACTCTGGCTACACCTTC
CDR3 length: 14
V gene: TRBV4-1
clone size: .
J gene: TRBJ1-2
D gene: .

CDR3 protein: CASSLGTGGVNTGELFF
CDR3 DNA: TGTGCCAGCAGCTTGGGGACAGGGGGCGTGAACACCGGGGAGCTGTTTTTT
CDR3 length: 17
V gene: TRBV5-4
clone size: .
J gene: TRBJ2-2
D gene: TRBD1

CDR3 protein: CASSPQAGLSYNEQFF
CDR3 DNA: TGTGCCAGCAGCCCACAAGCGGGTCTCTCCTACAATGAGCAGTTCTTC
CDR3 length: 16
V gene: TRBV7-2
clone size: .
J gene: TRBJ2-1
D gene: .

CDR3 protein: CASAGGQIYEQYF
CDR3 DNA: TGTGCCAGCGCAGGGGGACAGATTTACGAGCAGTACTTC
CDR3 length: 13
V gene: TRBV6-5
clone size: .
J gene: TRBJ2-7
D gene: TRBD1

CDR3 protein: CASSESIGATGEKLFF
CDR3 DNA: TGCGCCAGCAGTGAGTCGATTGGGGCGACGGGTGAAAAACTGTTTTTT
CDR3 length: 16
V gene: TRBV10-1
clone size: .
J gene: TRBJ1-4
D gene: .

CDR3 protein: CASSSTGGGGYTF
CDR3 DNA: TGTGCCAGCAGTTCCACAGGGGGTGGTGGCTACACCTTC
CDR3 length: 13
V gene: TRBV12-3/TRBV12-4
clone size: .
J gene: TRBJ1-2
D gene: TRBD1

CDR3 protein: CASRPGTGPPVTYEQYF
CDR3 DNA: TGTGCCAGCAGGCCCGGGACAGGGCCCCCGGTAACCTACGAGCAGTACTTC
CDR3 length: 17
V gene: TRBV5-4
clone size: .
J gene: TRBJ2-7
D gene: TRBD1

CDR3 protein: CATSDPGRGGAYNEQFF
CDR3 DNA: TGTGCCACCAGTGACCCCGGACGGGGGGGGGCCTACAATGAGCAGTTCTTC
CDR3 length: 17
V gene: TRBV24-1
clone size: .
J gene: TRBJ2-1
D gene: TRBD2

CDR3 protein: CASSSSGTGDEKLFF
CDR3 DNA: TGTGCCAGCAGCTCTTCCGGGACAGGGGATGAAAAACTGTTTTTT
CDR3 length: 15
V gene: TRBV5-6
clone size: .
J gene: TRBJ1-4
D gene: TRBD1

CDR3 protein: CATSRDSRDSPLHF
CDR3 DNA: TGTGCCACCAGCAGAGATTCGAGGGATTCACCCCTCCACTTT
CDR3 length: 14
V gene: TRBV15
clone size: .
J gene: TRBJ1-6
D gene: .

CDR3 protein: CASSPKWTGQGYEQYF
CDR3 DNA: TGTGCCAGCTCACCAAAGTGGACAGGACAGGGCTACGAGCAGTACTTC
CDR3 length: 16
V gene: TRBV18
clone size: .
J gene: TRBJ2-7
D gene: TRBD1

CDR3 protein: CASSLDLGDRGRDEQFF
CDR3 DNA: TGTGCCAGCAGCTTAGATCTTGGGGACAGGGGGCGAGATGAGCAGTTCTTC
CDR3 length: 17
V gene: TRBV11-3
clone size: .
J gene: TRBJ2-1
D gene: TRBD1

CDR3 protein: CASSKRTGKDGYTF
CDR3 DNA: TGTGCCAGTAGTAAGCGGACAGGGAAAGATGGCTACACCTTC
CDR3 length: 14
V gene: TRBV19
clone size: .
J gene: TRBJ1-2
D gene: TRBD1

CDR3 protein: CAISTLGQATNYGYTF
CDR3 DNA: TGTGCCATCAGTACCCTCGGACAGGCCACTAACTATGGCTACACCTTC
CDR3 length: 16
V gene: TRBV10-3
clone size: once
J gene: TRBJ1-2
D gene: TRBD1